This record covers a single T cell receptor beta chain. Antigen: not known. Other DNA sequences in the same sample also yield this CDR3. The PCR had 60 Vbeta and 13 Jbeta primers. Clones were read by immunoSEQ multiplex PCR, and TCRdb kept only the in-frame ones, dropping some. The sample has 95,000 to 150,000 clones, around two thirds seen once. The entry originates in a study of cytomegalovirus exposure and HLA in healthy donors. General study results and limits: Excluded were some V segments that proved indistinguishable, including TRBV6-2 and TRBV6-3. The authors later linked a missense DCLRE1C variant to TCR beta V- and J-gene trimming.

Germline lookup yields CDR1 SGDLS and CDR2 YYNGEE. The V gene lost 0 bases and the J gene lost 7 bases, with 10 bases spanning the gap. The CDR3 runs to 14 residues. The source is a woman aged 40 to 49 in good health and CMV-seropositive. V is TRBV9 and J is TRBJ1-4; perhaps TRBD1 as D (5 bases). Material: PBMCs. The CDR3 spells CASSVGQGGEKLFF. DNA for the CDR3: TGTGCCAGCAGCGTAGGTCAGGGCGGTGAAAAACTGTTTTTT. The full variable domain, its missing parts supplied by reference TRBV9 and TRBJ1-4, is DSGVTQTPKHLITATGQRVTLRCSPRSGDLSVYWYQQSLDQGLQFLIQYYNGEERAKGNILERFSAQQFPDLHSELNLSSLELGDSALYFCASSVGQGGEKLFFGSGTQLSVL.